This T cell receptor beta chain is from a study of T-cell memory formation after mild COVID-19. Study information: Most TCR clusters belonged to a single donor. Study-level points and caveats: Clones that got smaller from day 15 to 85 had even CD4/CD8, while clones growing later tipped toward CD4+. Mainly in CM and EM were contracting CD4+ clones; CD8+ were in EMRA.

This clonotype was recorded a few times. No antigen is known for it. The CDR3 consists of 16 residues. Germline lookup yields CDR1 SEHNR and CDR2 FQNEAQ (reference sequence). With V trimmed by 4 bases and J by 7 bases, 10 bases remained unmatched. Barcoded TCR alpha and TCR beta cDNA libraries with UMIs came from 5'RACE using constant-segment primers. One entry per CDR3 protein, called by TCRdb with MiXCR from the 5' RACE reads. Found here are under 250,000 distinct CDR3 sequences, around 9.1% of them singletons; the top ten hold roughly 4%. The TCR comes from a man aged 18 to 30 who had mild COVID-19 (a few samples of this study predate the infection). Cell type and time point are not known. The V and J genes are TRBV7-9 and TRBJ1-6, with TRBD1 matching over 7 bases. Input material: PBMCs or a T cell subset sorted from them (not recorded which). CDR3: CASSYWGRGRNSPLHF. The CDR3 coding sequence is TGTGCCAGCAGCTATTGGGGCAGGGGGAGGAATTCACCCCTCCACTTT.